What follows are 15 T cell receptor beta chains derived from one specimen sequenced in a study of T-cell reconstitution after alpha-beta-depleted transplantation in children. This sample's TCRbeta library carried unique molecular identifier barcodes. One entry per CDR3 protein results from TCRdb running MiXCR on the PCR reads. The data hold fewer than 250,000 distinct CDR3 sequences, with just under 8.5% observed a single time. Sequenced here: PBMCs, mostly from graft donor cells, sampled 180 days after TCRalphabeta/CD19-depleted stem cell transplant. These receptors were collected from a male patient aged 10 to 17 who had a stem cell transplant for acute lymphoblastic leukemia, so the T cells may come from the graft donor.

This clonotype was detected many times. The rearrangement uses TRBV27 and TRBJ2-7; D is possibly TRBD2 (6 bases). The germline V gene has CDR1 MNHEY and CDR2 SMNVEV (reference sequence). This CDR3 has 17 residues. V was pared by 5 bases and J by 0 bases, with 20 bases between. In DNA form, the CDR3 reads TGTGCCAGCAGTCCCCGACCCCCTAGCGAAGGCTCCTACGAGCAGTACTTC. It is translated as CASSPRPPSEGSYEQYF.

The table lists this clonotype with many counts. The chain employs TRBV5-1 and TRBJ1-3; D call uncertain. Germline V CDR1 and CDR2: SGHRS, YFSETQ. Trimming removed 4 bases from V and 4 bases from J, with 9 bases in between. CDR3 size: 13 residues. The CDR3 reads CASSRGRGNTIYF. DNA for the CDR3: TGCGCCAGCAGCAGAGGACGGGGAAACACCATATATTTT.

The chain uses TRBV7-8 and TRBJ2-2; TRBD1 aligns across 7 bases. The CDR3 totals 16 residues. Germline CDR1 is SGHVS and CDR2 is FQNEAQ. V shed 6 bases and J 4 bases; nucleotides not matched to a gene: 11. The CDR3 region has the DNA TGTGCCAGCAGATTGGGGCCGAACAGGGGCACCGGGGAGCTGTTTTTT. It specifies CASRLGPNRGTGELFF.

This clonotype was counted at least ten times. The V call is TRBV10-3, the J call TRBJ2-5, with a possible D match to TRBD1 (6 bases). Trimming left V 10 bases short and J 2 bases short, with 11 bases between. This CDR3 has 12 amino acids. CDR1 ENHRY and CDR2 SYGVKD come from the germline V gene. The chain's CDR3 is CATRQVQETQYF. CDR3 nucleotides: TGTGCCACCCGACAGGTGCAAGAGACCCAGTACTTC.

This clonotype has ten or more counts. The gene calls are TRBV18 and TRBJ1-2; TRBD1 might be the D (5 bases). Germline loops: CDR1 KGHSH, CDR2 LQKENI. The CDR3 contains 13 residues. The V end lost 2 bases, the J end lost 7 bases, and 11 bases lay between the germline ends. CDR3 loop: CASSPSDIGGYTF. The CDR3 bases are TGTGCCAGCTCACCATCGGACATAGGTGGCTACACCTTC. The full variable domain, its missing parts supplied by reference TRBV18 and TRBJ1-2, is NAGVMQNPRHLVRRRGQEARLRCSPMKGHSHVYWYRQLPEEGLKFMVYLQKENIIDESGMPKERFSAEFPKEGPSILRIQQVVRGDSAAYFCASSPSDIGGYTFGSGTRLTVV.

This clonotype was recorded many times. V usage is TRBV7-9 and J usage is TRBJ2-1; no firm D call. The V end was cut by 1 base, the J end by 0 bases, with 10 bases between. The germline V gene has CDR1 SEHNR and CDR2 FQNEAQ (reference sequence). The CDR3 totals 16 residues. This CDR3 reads CASSLVGGYSYNEQFF. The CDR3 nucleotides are TGTGCCAGCAGCTTAGTAGGCGGATACTCCTACAATGAGCAGTTCTTC.

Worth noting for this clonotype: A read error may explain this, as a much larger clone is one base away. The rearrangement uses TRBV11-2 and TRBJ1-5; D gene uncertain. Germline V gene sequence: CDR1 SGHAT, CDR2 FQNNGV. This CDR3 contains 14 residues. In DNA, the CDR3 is TGTGCCAGCAGCTACGACGGGGTCAATCAGCCCCCGCATTTT. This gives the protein CASSYDGVNQPPHF.

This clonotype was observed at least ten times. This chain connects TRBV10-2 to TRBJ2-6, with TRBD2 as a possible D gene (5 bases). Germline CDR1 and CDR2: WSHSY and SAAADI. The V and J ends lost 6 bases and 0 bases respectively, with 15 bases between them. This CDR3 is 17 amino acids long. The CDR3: CASRRGLLISGANVLTF. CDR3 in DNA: TGCGCCAGCAGGAGAGGGCTCCTCATCTCTGGGGCCAACGTCCTGACTTTC.

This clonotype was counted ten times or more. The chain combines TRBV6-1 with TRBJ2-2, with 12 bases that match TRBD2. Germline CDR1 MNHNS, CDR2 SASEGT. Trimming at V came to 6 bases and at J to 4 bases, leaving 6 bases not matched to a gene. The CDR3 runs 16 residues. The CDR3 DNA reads TGTGCCAGCAGCCCGACTAGCGGGAGACCCACCGGGGAGCTGTTTTTT. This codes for CASSPTSGRPTGELFF.

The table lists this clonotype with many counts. The DNA for the CDR3 is TGTGCCAGCAGCTACCGCCTAGCGGATAACACCGGGGAGCTGTTTTTT. It yields the protein CASSYRLADNTGELFF. V is TRBV5-6 and J is TRBJ2-2; 7 positions agree with TRBD2. The V and J ends lost 3 bases and 2 bases, in that order; junction bases with no gene match: 7. The CDR3 is 16 residues long. Germline CDR1 is SGHDT and CDR2 is YYEEEE.

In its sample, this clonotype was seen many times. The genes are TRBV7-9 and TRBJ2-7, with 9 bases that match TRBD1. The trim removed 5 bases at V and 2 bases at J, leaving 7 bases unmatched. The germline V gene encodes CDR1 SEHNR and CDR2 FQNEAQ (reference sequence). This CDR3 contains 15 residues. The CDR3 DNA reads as TGTGCCAGCAGCCCCGGGACAGGGTCTCCCTACGAGCAGTACTTC. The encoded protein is CASSPGTGSPYEQYF.

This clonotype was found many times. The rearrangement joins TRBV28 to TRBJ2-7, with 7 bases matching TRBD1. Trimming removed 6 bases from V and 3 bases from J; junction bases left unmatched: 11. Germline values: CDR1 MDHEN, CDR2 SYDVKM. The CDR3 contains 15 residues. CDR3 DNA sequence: TGTGCCAGCAGGAATCAGGGACAGAATCTCTACGAGCAGTACTTC. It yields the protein CASRNQGQNLYEQYF.

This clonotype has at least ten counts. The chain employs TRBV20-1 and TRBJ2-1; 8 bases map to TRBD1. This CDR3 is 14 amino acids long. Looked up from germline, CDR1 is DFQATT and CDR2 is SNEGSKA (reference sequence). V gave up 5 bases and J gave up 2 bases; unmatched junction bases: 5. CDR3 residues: CSAPPQGAYNEQFF. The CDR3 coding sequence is TGCAGTGCTCCTCCACAGGGGGCCTACAATGAGCAGTTCTTC.

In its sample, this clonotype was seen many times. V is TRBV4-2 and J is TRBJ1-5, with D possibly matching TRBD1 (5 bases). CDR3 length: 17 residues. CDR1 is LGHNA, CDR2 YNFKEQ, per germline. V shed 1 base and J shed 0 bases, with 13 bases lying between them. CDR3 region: CASSQGGGPYSNQPQHF. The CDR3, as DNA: TGTGCCAGCAGCCAAGGGGGGGGACCCTATAGCAATCAGCCCCAGCATTTT.

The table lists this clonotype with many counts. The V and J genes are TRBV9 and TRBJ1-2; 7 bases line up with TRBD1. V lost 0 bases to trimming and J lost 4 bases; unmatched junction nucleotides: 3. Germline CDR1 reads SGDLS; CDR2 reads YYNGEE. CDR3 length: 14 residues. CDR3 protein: CASSVEGGAYGYTF. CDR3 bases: TGTGCCAGCAGCGTAGAAGGGGGCGCCTATGGCTACACCTTC.